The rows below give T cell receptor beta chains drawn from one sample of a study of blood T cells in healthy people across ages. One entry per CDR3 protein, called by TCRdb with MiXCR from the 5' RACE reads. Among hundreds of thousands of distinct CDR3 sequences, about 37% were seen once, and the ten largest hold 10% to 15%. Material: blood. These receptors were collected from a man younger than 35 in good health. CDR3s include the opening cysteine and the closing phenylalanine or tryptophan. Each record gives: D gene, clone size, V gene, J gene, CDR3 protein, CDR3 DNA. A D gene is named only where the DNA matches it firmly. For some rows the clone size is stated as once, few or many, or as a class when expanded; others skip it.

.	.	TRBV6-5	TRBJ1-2	CASSISLGGLDYGYTF	TGTGCCAGCAGTATCTCGCTTGGGGGGCTAGACTATGGCTACACCTTC
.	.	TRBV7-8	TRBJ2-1	CANSLDGGLGRSEFF	TGTGCCAACAGCTTAGACGGGGGGCTCGGGCGATCGGAGTTCTTC
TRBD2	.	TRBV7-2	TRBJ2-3	CASSLAPRLAGHTDTQYF	TGTGCCAGCAGCTTAGCCCCTAGACTAGCGGGGCACACAGATACGCAGTATTTT
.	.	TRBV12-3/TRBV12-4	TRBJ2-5	CASSDPTTGRETQYF	TGTGCCAGCAGTGACCCTACGACAGGCCGGGAGACCCAGTACTTC
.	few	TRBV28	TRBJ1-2	CASLPTVNYGYTF	TGTGCCAGCCTCCCGACAGTAAACTATGGCTACACCTTC
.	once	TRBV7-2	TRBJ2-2	CASSLAATDTGELFF	TGTGCCAGCAGCTTAGCGGCGACAGACACCGGGGAGCTGTTTTTT
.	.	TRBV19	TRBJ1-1	CASSIHRENTEAFF	TGTGCCAGTAGTATTCACAGGGAGAACACTGAAGCTTTCTTT
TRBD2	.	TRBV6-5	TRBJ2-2	CASSYWESGGYGELFF	TGTGCCAGCAGTTACTGGGAAAGCGGGGGTTACGGGGAGCTGTTTTTT
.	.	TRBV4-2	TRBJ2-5	CASSQGWGPLIRETQYF	TGTGCCAGCAGCCAAGGTTGGGGTCCTCTCATTCGGGAGACCCAGTACTTC
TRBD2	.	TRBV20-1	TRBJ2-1	CSARGASGISEQFF	TGCAGTGCTAGGGGGGCTAGCGGGATATCCGAGCAGTTCTTC
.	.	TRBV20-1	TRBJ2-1	CSAPLGREQFF	TGCAGTGCGCCTCTAGGACGGGAGCAGTTCTTC
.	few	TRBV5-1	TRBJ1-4	CASSLGGSGEKLFF	TGCGCCAGCAGCTTGGGGGGCTCCGGTGAAAAACTGTTTTTT
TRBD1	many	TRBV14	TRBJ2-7	CASSQGQGNYEQYF	TGTGCCAGCAGCCAAGGACAGGGAAACTACGAGCAGTACTTC